This T cell receptor beta chain was captured by sequencing in a study of shared clonotypes between healthy human individuals. V lost 3 bases and J lost 3, with 9 bases in between. Germline CDR1 GTSNPN, CDR2 SVGIG (reference sequence). This CDR3 comprises 13 residues. A deep-level run was used for the assay. In the authors' methods: Filtering was not the same, since immunoSEQ gave junction-only sequences without quality scores. TCRdb's copy holds only in-frame clones and misses some; the assay was immunoSEQ multiplex PCR. V, J and clone size are those of that table, while D and trimming were read from the DNA. The table has 950,000 to 1,300,000 clones, about 75% seen once.

This rearrangement joins TRBV30 to TRBJ1-5; TRBD1 is a possible D gene (5 bases). Sequencing was done on a sample of memory CD4+ T cells sorted from blood. As to subset: CD45RA-negative fraction. This clonotype originated in a man aged 18 to 30 in good health. The CDR3 sequence: CAWSKQDNQPQHF. CDR3 coding DNA: TGTGCCTGGAGCAAACAGGACAATCAGCCCCAGCATTTT.